These T cell receptor beta chains were read from a single sample in a study of PD-1 blockade in classical Hodgkin lymphoma. Produced via immunoSEQ multiplex PCR; TCRdb's table is partial and in-frame only. Of 9,000 to 10,000 clones detected, roughly nine tenths appear once; the ten largest clones hold roughly an eighth. The material was peripheral blood mononuclear cells (PBMCs), obtained at baseline. The receptors were sampled from a human donor with classical Hodgkin lymphoma. CDR3s include the opening cysteine and the closing phenylalanine or tryptophan. The D gene is left open where the match is weak. Part of the rows lack a size; the others show once, few, many or a class for expanded clones.

TRBV6-6,NA,11,NA,TRBJ2-7,CASSYIYEQYF,TGTGCCAGCAGTTATATCTACGAGCAGTACTTC
TRBV2,NA,14,NA,TRBJ2-1,CASSEGSRIIGQFF,TGTGCCAGCAGTGAGGGCAGTCGGATAATAGGGCAGTTCTTC
TRBV19,TRBD2,14,once,TRBJ2-7,CASSTSGGGYEQYF,TGTGCCAGTAGTACCTCGGGGGGGGGCTACGAGCAGTACTTC
TRBV7-2,TRBD2,18,NA,TRBJ2-1,CASSLSGTSPSIYNEQFF,TGTGCCAGCAGCTTATCCGGGACTAGCCCCTCCATTTACAATGAGCAGTTCTTC
TRBV19,TRBD1,15,NA,TRBJ1-5,CASSIIGTGEQPQHF,TGTGCCAGTAGTATAATAGGGACAGGGGAACAGCCCCAGCATTTT
TRBV10-1,NA,15,NA,TRBJ2-3,CASSESTGYADTQYF,TGCGCCAGCAGTGAGTCAACAGGGTATGCAGATACGCAGTATTTT
TRBV11-3,TRBD2,14,NA,TRBJ2-7,CASRPSGRAYEQYF,TGTGCCAGCAGACCGAGCGGGAGAGCCTACGAGCAGTACTTC
TRBV11-3,NA,15,NA,TRBJ2-1,CASKGRGDPYNEQFF,TGTGCCAGCAAGGGCAGGGGCGACCCCTACAATGAGCAGTTCTTC
TRBV27,TRBD1,15,NA,TRBJ2-1,CASRPRGQPYNEQFF,TGTGCCAGCCGACCAAGGGGACAGCCTTACAATGAGCAGTTCTTC
TRBV5-1,TRBD1,15,NA,TRBJ2-7,CASSLPGQGNYEQYF,TGCGCCAGCAGCCTCCCGGGACAGGGCAACTACGAGCAGTACTTC
TRBV5-1,NA,15,few,TRBJ1-2,CASSLKTETNYGYTF,TGCGCCAGCAGCTTGAAAACAGAAACAAACTATGGCTACACCTTC
TRBV29-1,NA,14,NA,TRBJ1-2,CSVVFKNAYYGYTF,TGCAGCGTTGTTTTCAAAAATGCTTACTATGGCTACACCTTC
TRBV6-4,NA,13,NA,TRBJ1-1,CASSSEDTTEAFF,TGTGCCAGCAGTTCAGAAGACACCACTGAAGCTTTCTTT
TRBV20-1,NA,11,NA,TRBJ2-7,CSARGAYEQYF,TGCAGTGCTAGAGGGGCCTACGAGCAGTACTTC
TRBV29-1,TRBD1,16,NA,TRBJ1-2,CSALKTLDRGNYGYTF,TGCAGCGCACTGAAAACCCTCGACAGGGGGAACTATGGCTACACCTTC
TRBV10-3,NA,15,NA,TRBJ2-7,CAISFRGINNYEQYF,TGTGCCATCAGTTTCAGGGGCATCAATAACTACGAGCAGTACTTC
TRBV15,TRBD2,18,NA,TRBJ2-3,CATSRDLSGRSSTDTQYF,TGTGCCACCAGCAGAGATCTTAGCGGGCGGTCTAGCACAGATACGCAGTATTTT
TRBV10-1,TRBD1,13,NA,TRBJ1-1,CAIRTGRFPEAFF,TGCGCCATAAGGACAGGGAGGTTTCCTGAAGCTTTCTTT
TRBV15,TRBD1,16,NA,TRBJ2-7,CATSRARDRPASEQYF,TGTGCCACCAGCAGAGCCAGGGACAGACCCGCCAGTGAGCAGTACTTC
TRBV5-4,NA,16,NA,TRBJ2-1,CASTPMLSMMGDEQFF,TGTGCCAGCACCCCGATGCTAAGTATGATGGGCGATGAGCAGTTCTTC
TRBV7-8,NA,15,NA,TRBJ1-2,CASSLGTQKSYGYTF,TGTGCCAGCAGCTTAGGGACACAAAAGAGCTATGGCTACACCTTC
TRBV7-8,TRBD2,16,NA,TRBJ2-7,CASSFGTSGIGLEQYF,TGTGCCAGCAGCTTTGGAACTAGCGGGATAGGTTTGGAGCAGTACTTC
TRBV6-6,NA,12,NA,TRBJ2-5,CASREVGETQYF,TGTGCCAGTAGGGAGGTGGGAGAGACCCAGTACTTC
TRBV29-1,TRBD2,14,NA,TRBJ2-2,CSVGSSGIAGELFF,TGCAGCGTTGGTTCTAGCGGGATAGCCGGGGAGCTGTTTTTT
TRBV7-6,NA,17,NA,TRBJ1-5,CASSLAQGGFSNQPQHF,TGTGCCAGCAGCTTAGCGCAGGGAGGATTTAGCAATCAGCCCCAGCATTTT
TRBV7-9,NA,13,NA,TRBJ1-5,CASSLDGNQPQHF,TGTGCCAGCAGCTTAGATGGCAATCAGCCCCAGCATTTT
TRBV19,TRBD2,14,NA,TRBJ2-7,CASSSSGRRDEQYF,TGTGCCAGTAGCTCAAGCGGGAGGAGGGACGAGCAGTACTTC
TRBV28,TRBD2,16,few,TRBJ2-7,CASSLPLAGADYEQYF,TGTGCCAGCAGTTTACCCCTAGCGGGAGCTGACTACGAGCAGTACTTC
TRBV6-5,NA,12,once,TRBJ1-2,CASRQGGYGYTF,TGTGCCAGCAGACAGGGAGGCTATGGCTACACCTTC
TRBV11-2,NA,16,NA,TRBJ2-5,CASSLADWAPKETQYF,TGTGCCAGCAGCTTAGCAGACTGGGCCCCCAAAGAGACCCAGTACTTC
TRBV18,NA,13,NA,TRBJ1-5,CASSRGGGQPQHF,TGTGCCAGCTCACGGGGGGGAGGTCAGCCCCAGCATTTT
TRBV5-1,NA,14,NA,TRBJ2-3,CASQLGERTDTQYF,TGCGCCAGCCAGTTAGGGGAAAGGACAGATACGCAGTATTTT
TRBV7-7,TRBD1,17,once,TRBJ2-2,CASSLAGTGSNTGELFF,TGTGCTAGCAGCTTAGCCGGGACAGGGAGTAACACCGGGGAGCTGTTTTTT
TRBV4-1,NA,16,NA,TRBJ2-7,CASSQEPPGYDYEQYF,TGCGCCAGCAGCCAAGAGCCTCCCGGGTATGACTACGAGCAGTACTTC
TRBV13,TRBD2,15,NA,TRBJ2-7,CASSLVASAGSEQYF,TGTGCCAGCAGCTTAGTAGCGTCAGCGGGAAGCGAGCAGTACTTC
TRBV5-1,NA,15,NA,TRBJ2-4,CASSWTGGGVNIQYF,TGCGCCAGCAGCTGGACTGGGGGCGGGGTGAACATTCAGTACTTC
TRBV4-1,NA,13,NA,TRBJ2-7,CASSLKYGYEQYF,TGCGCCAGCAGCCTCAAGTACGGTTACGAGCAGTACTTC
TRBV18,NA,13,NA,TRBJ1-2,CASSPDRIYGYTF,TGTGCCAGCTCACCGGATCGGATCTATGGCTACACCTTC
TRBV4-1,NA,15,once,TRBJ2-7,CASSQVPDTPYEQYF,TGCGCCAGCAGCCAAGTCCCAGACACCCCCTACGAGCAGTACTTC
TRBV7-6,NA,17,NA,TRBJ2-3,CASSSAQGVYSTDTQYF,TGTGCCAGCAGCTCCGCACAGGGCGTCTATAGCACAGATACGCAGTATTTT
TRBV10-1,TRBD2,17,NA,TRBJ2-3,CASSDSASGPSTDTQYF,TGCGCCAGCAGTGATTCGGCTAGCGGACCTAGCACAGATACGCAGTATTTT
TRBV27,NA,16,NA,TRBJ1-5,CASSLRGEYSNQPQHF,TGTGCCAGCAGTCTACGGGGGGAGTATAGCAATCAGCCCCAGCATTTT
TRBV7-3,NA,17,NA,TRBJ2-6,CASSWGQGNSGANVLTF,TGTGCCAGCAGCTGGGGACAAGGGAACTCTGGGGCCAACGTCCTGACTTTC
TRBV6-5,NA,15,NA,TRBJ1-5,CASSRTVFSNQPQHF,TGTGCCAGCAGTCGCACAGTTTTTAGCAATCAGCCCCAGCATTTT
TRBV6-1,TRBD1,14,NA,TRBJ1-2,CASYHPGTGYGYTF,TGTGCCAGCTACCACCCCGGGACAGGCTATGGCTACACCTTC
TRBV6-5,NA,15,NA,TRBJ1-6,CASSYSGQFNSPLHF,TGTGCCAGCAGTTACTCCGGGCAGTTTAATTCACCCCTCCACTTT
TRBV11-2,TRBD1,17,NA,TRBJ2-7,CASSFLTGTGVSYEQYF,TGTGCCAGCAGCTTTCTGACCGGGACAGGAGTTAGCTACGAGCAGTACTTC
TRBV10-3,NA,13,NA,TRBJ2-7,CAISESKDPRKYF,TGTGCCATCAGTGAGTCGAAAGACCCACGAAAGTACTTC
TRBV4-1,TRBD1,14,NA,TRBJ1-2,CASSQGWTGDGYTF,TGCGCCAGCAGCCAAGGTTGGACAGGGGATGGCTACACCTTC
TRBV5-1,NA,12,NA,TRBJ2-1,CASNVDPNEQFF,TGCGCCAGCAACGTAGACCCAAATGAGCAGTTCTTC
TRBV4-1,TRBD2,15,NA,TRBJ2-5,CASSQDRAGDETQYF,TGCGCCAGCAGCCAAGATCGGGCGGGAGACGAGACCCAGTACTTC